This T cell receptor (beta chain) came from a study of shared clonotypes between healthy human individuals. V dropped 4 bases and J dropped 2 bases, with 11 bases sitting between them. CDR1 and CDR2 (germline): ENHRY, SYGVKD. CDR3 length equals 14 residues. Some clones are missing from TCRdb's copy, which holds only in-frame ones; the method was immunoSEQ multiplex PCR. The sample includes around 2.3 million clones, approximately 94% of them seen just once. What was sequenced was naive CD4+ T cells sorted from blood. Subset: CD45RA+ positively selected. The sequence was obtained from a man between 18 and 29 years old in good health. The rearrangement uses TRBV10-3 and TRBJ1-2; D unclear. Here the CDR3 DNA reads TGTGCCATCAGTGTTGCTGGGGAGAACTATGGCTACACCTTC. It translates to CAISVAGENYGYTF.